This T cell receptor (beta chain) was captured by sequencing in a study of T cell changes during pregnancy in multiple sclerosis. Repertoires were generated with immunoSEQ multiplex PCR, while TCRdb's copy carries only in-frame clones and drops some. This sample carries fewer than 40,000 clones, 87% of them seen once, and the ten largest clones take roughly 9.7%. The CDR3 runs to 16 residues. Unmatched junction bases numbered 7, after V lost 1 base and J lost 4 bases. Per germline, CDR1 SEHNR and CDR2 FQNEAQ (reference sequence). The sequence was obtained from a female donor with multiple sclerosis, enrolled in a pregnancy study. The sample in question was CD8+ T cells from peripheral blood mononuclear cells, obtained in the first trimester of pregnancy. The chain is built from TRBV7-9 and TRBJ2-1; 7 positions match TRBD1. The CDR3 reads CASSLGPSGQYNEQFF. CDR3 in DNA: TGTGCCAGCAGCTTAGGGCCCTCGGGACAGTACAATGAGCAGTTCTTC.